This TCR beta chain was recorded in a study of blood T cell repertoires in COVID-19. Background on the study: Acute and convalescent COVID-19 samples came from the United States, Italy and Spain.

The method was immunoSEQ multiplex PCR; TCRdb's version includes in-frame clones alone and lacks a portion of them. Among about 260,000 clones listed, approximately 86% were seen once. Remarks on this clone: The same CDR3 is also encoded by other DNA sequences in this sample.

Followed longitudinally, the Seattle patients had been enrolled during active infection. The CDR3 contains 14 residues. The germline gives CDR1 GTSNPN, CDR2 SVGIG (reference sequence). V lost 2 bases to trimming and J lost 0 bases, with 8 bases between them. This sequence originates from a woman aged 55-69 years with COVID-19, enrolled during active disease. Source material: peripheral blood. The chain combines TRBV30 with TRBJ2-1, with D possibly matching TRBD2 (5 bases). As DNA, the CDR3 is TGTGCCTGGAGTTCGGGGAGCTCCTACAATGAGCAGTTCTTC. This encodes CAWSSGSSYNEQFF.